These T cell receptor beta chains were read from a single sample in a study of T cell responses to AZD1222 COVID-19 vaccine. The assay was immunoSEQ multiplex PCR, and TCRdb's table has in-frame clones only and misses some. The profile shows tens of thousands of clones, approximately 92% of them singletons. The sample in question was peripheral blood, obtained 28 days after the second AZD1222 dose. The receptors were gathered from an adult who received the AZD1222 COVID-19 vaccine. Each CDR3 is given with its conserved first and last residue. A D gene is named only where the DNA matches it firmly. Clone sizes are given selectively: once, few, many, or a class where the clone is expanded.

>few|TRBJ2-5|TRBV6-5|TRBD2
CAHSRTGTSGATQYF
TGTGCCCACTCCCGAACCGGGACTAGCGGGGCGACCCAGTACTTC
>NA|TRBJ2-7|TRBV10-3|NA
CAISGQPYEQYF
TGTGCCATCAGTGGTCAGCCCTACGAGCAGTACTTC
>NA|TRBJ1-1|TRBV5-1|TRBD1
CASRPTGDSTEAFF
TGCGCCAGTAGACCGACAGGGGACTCCACTGAAGCTTTCTTT
>NA|TRBJ1-1|TRBV19|NA
CASSIGIPGWAPSNTEAFF
TGTGCCAGTAGTATAGGGATCCCAGGGTGGGCTCCCAGCAACACTGAAGCTTTCTTT
>NA|TRBJ1-6|TRBV7-9|NA
CASSLADLLNSPLHF
TGTGCCAGCAGCTTAGCCGACCTACTTAATTCACCCCTCCACTTT
>NA|TRBJ2-7|TRBV4-2|NA
CASSQEQDYEQYF
TGTGCCAGCAGCCAAGAACAGGACTACGAGCAGTACTTC
>NA|TRBJ2-1|TRBV27|NA
CASSPQERQRQFF
TGTGCCAGCAGTCCCCAGGAGCGTCAAAGGCAGTTCTTC
>NA|TRBJ2-7|TRBV6-5|NA
CATAPRGLSYEQYF
TGTGCCACCGCTCCGCGGGGGCTCTCCTACGAGCAGTACTTC
>NA|TRBJ1-1|TRBV9|NA
CASSTRDAVTEAFF
TGTGCCAGCAGCACCAGGGACGCGGTCACTGAAGCTTTCTTT
>NA|TRBJ1-2|TRBV4-3|NA
CASSLEARLAYGYTF
TGCGCCAGCAGCCTGGAGGCCAGATTGGCCTATGGCTACACCTTC
>NA|TRBJ2-2|TRBV7-3|NA
CASSLRDTGELFF
TGTGCCAGCAGCTTAAGGGACACCGGGGAGCTGTTTTTT
>NA|TRBJ2-1|TRBV6-1|TRBD2
CASSEMGLAGGPHNEQFF
TGTGCCAGCAGTGAGATGGGACTAGCGGGAGGGCCCCACAATGAGCAGTTCTTC
>NA|TRBJ1-2|TRBV9|NA
CASSPHGVQGYTF
TGTGCCAGCAGCCCCCATGGGGTTCAAGGCTACACCTTC
>NA|TRBJ2-1|TRBV28|NA
CASSFPYNEQFF
TGTGCCAGCAGTTTCCCATACAATGAGCAGTTCTTC
>NA|TRBJ1-5|TRBV19|NA
CASSIRGSLGNQPQHF
TGTGCCAGTAGTATAAGGGGCAGTCTGGGCAATCAGCCCCAGCATTTT
>few|TRBJ1-6|TRBV25-1|NA
CASSSRDSGPLHF
TGTGCCAGCAGTTCTAGAGACTCGGGACCCCTCCACTTT
>NA|TRBJ1-1|TRBV29-1|NA
CSVEDGHDSQAFF
TGCAGCGTTGAAGACGGTCACGACTCCCAAGCTTTCTTT
>NA|TRBJ1-1|TRBV6-5|TRBD1
CAIKTGVGTEAFF
TGTGCCATCAAAACAGGGGTAGGCACTGAAGCTTTCTTT
>once|TRBJ2-5|TRBV2|TRBD2
CASSDRETSGGQETQYF
TGTGCCAGCAGTGATCGGGAGACTAGCGGAGGACAAGAGACCCAGTACTTC
>once|TRBJ1-4|TRBV7-2|TRBD1
CASSLIGQGAGFEKLFF
TGTGCCAGCAGCTTAATTGGACAGGGAGCTGGCTTTGAAAAACTGTTTTTT
>NA|TRBJ1-2|TRBV11-1|TRBD1
CASSSTGTGVGYTF
TGTGCCAGCAGCTCCACCGGGACAGGAGTCGGCTACACCTTC
>NA|TRBJ2-1|TRBV24-1|TRBD2
CATSDRGSSYNEQFF
TGTGCCACCAGTGATCGCGGGAGCTCCTACAATGAGCAGTTCTTC
>NA|TRBJ2-2|TRBV27|NA
CASSPIRGAGELFF
TGTGCCAGCAGTCCTATTCGGGGCGCCGGGGAGCTGTTTTTT
>NA|TRBJ1-1|TRBV29-1|TRBD1
CSAGTGEYTEAFF
TGCAGCGCCGGGACAGGGGAGTACACTGAAGCTTTCTTT
>few|TRBJ1-1|TRBV6-5|NA
CASSSLWGRTNTEAFF
TGTGCCAGCAGTTCCCTATGGGGACGGACGAACACTGAAGCTTTCTTT
>NA|TRBJ1-1|TRBV11-2|NA
CASSYRRNTEAFF
TGTGCCAGCAGCTACCGTAGGAACACTGAAGCTTTCTTT
>NA|TRBJ2-7|TRBV18|TRBD1
CASSLTGETGVEQYF
TGTGCCAGCTCACTAACTGGTGAGACAGGGGTCGAGCAGTACTTC
>NA|TRBJ1-2|TRBV5-4|NA
CASSLYRIPDYGYTF
TGTGCCAGCAGCTTGTACCGAATTCCGGACTATGGCTACACCTTC
>NA|TRBJ1-6|TRBV6-5|NA
CASCTPGHSPLHF
TGTGCCAGTTGTACCCCAGGCCATTCACCCCTCCACTTT
>once|TRBJ2-3|TRBV5-4|NA
CASSYSGTGTDTQYF
TGTGCCAGCAGCTATAGCGGGACAGGAACGGATACGCAGTATTTT
>NA|TRBJ1-1|TRBV13|NA
CASSTGGGRYTEAFF
TGTGCCAGCAGCACCGGGGGAGGGCGGTACACTGAAGCTTTCTTT
>NA|TRBJ2-7|TRBV19|TRBD1
CASSMNGQGAGYEQYF
TGTGCCAGTAGTATGAATGGACAGGGGGCCGGGTACGAGCAGTACTTC
>NA|TRBJ2-3|TRBV2|NA
CASLREPSTDTQYF
TGTGCCAGCCTCCGGGAACCTAGCACAGATACGCAGTATTTT
>NA|TRBJ1-1|TRBV2|NA
CASRRGTEAFF
TGTGCCAGCAGGAGGGGGACAGAAGCTTTCTTT
>NA|TRBJ1-3|TRBV4-3|NA
CASSQERLYSGNTIYF
TGCGCCAGCAGCCAAGAGCGGCTTTACTCTGGAAACACCATATATTTT
>NA|TRBJ1-1|TRBV29-1|NA
CSVIPDIPNTEAFF
TGCAGCGTTATCCCGGACATACCGAACACTGAAGCTTTCTTT